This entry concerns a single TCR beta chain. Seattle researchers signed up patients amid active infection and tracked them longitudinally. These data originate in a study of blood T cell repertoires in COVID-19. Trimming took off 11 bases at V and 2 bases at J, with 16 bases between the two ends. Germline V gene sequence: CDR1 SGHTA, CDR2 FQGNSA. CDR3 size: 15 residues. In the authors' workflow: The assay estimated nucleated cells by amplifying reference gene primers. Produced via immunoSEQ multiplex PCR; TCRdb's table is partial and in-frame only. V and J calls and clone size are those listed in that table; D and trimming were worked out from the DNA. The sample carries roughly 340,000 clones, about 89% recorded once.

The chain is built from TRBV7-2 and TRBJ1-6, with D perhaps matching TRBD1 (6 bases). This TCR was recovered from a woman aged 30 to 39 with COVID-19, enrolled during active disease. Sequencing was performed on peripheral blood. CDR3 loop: CASRIGQPYNSPLHF. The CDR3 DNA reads TGTGCCTCGCGCATCGGACAGCCCTATAATTCACCCCTCCACTTT.